This T cell receptor (beta chain) was sequenced in a study of shared clonotypes between healthy human individuals. A note on this clone: As yet, its antigen is unknown.

Study results and caveats: Rarefaction analysis demonstrated incomplete sorted-subset sequencing notwithstanding large depth. It was anticipated that sequencing depth would influence how many clonotypes donors shared.

The V and J ends lost 4 bases and 7 bases, in that order; junction bases with no gene match: 5. This CDR3 has 13 residues. Germline CDR1 reads LNHDA; CDR2 reads SQIVND (reference sequence). Profiling relied on immunoSEQ multiplex PCR, and the TCRdb table lists in-frame clones only, not all of them. The sample contains fewer than 850,000 clones, about three quarters of which appear only once. The TCR was taken from a woman aged 30 to 39 in good health. Specimen: memory CD4+ T cells sorted from blood. The subset: CD45RA-negative fraction. This rearrangement joins TRBV19 to TRBJ2-7, with 9 bases fitting TRBD1. CDR3 nucleotide sequence: TGTGCCAGTAGTAGGAAACAGGGGGCGGAGCAGTACTTC. This gives the protein CASSRKQGAEQYF. Full variable domain (missing parts from reference TRBV19 and TRBJ2-7): DGGITQSPKYLFRKEGQNVTLSCEQNLNHDAMYWYRQDPGQGLRLIYYSQIVNDFQKGDIAEGYSVSREKKESFPLTVTSAQKNPTAFYLCASSRKQGAEQYFGPGTRLTVT.